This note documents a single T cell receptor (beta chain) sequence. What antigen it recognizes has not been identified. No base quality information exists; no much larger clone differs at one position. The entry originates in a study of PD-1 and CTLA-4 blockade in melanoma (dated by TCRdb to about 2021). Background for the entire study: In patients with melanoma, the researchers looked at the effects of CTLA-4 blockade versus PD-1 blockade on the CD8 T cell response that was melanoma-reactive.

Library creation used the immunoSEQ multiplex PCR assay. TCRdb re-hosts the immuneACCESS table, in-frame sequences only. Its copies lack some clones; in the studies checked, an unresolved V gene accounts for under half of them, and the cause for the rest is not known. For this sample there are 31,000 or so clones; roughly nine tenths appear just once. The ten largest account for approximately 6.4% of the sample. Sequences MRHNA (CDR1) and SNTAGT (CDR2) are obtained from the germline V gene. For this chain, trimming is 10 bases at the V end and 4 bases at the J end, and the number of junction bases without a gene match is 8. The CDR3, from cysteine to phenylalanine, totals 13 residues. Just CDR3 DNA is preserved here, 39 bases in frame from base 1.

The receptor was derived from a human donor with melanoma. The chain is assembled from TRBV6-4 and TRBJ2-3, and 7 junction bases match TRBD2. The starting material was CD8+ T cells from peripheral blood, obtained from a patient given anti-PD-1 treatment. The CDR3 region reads CATSGVPPDTQYF. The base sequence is TGTGCCACGAGCGGGGTCCCGCCAGATACGCAGTATTTT.